The 29 T cell receptor beta chains in this list originate from one sample, sequenced in a study of blood T cell repertoires in COVID-19. Profiling relied on immunoSEQ multiplex PCR, and the TCRdb table lists in-frame clones only, not all of them. Of approximately 89,000 clones in the sample, 80% were seen once. Sequenced: peripheral blood. The receptor set was obtained from a human donor in a cohort sampled during active COVID-19.

A few counts support this clone. CDR3 nucleotide sequence: TGTGCCAGCAGTGAATCAAGGGCACAGGGGTCTGGCTACACCTTC. Translation: CASSESRAQGSGYTF. The chain uses TRBV2 and TRBJ1-2, with 7 bases lining up with TRBD1. V lost 2 bases and J lost 7; bases outside the gene matches: 10. CDR3 length: 15 amino acids. Germline lookup yields CDR1 SNHLY and CDR2 FYNNEI. The full variable domain, in which reference TRBV2 and TRBJ1-2 provide the parts outside the CDR3, is EPEVTQTPSHQVTQMGQEVILRCVPISNHLYFYWYRQILGQKVEFLVSFYNNEISEKSEIFDDQFSVERPDGSNFTLKIRSTKLEDSAMYFCASSESRAQGSGYTFGSGTRLTVV.

The chain joins TRBV24-1 to TRBJ2-3, with TRBD2 as a possible D gene (7 bases). The length of the CDR3 is 19 residues. Per the germline V gene, CDR1 is KGHDR and CDR2 is SFDVKD. V lost 12 bases, J lost 0 bases, and 30 bases lay in between. The chain's CDR3 is CAGGGRGGTQLASTDTQYF. The CDR3 DNA reads as TGTGCCGGGGGGGGGAGGGGGGGGACGCAACTTGCTAGCACAGATACGCAGTATTTT.

CDR3 nucleotide sequence: TGTGCCAGCAGCTTACGAGCGGCAGGGGAGGAGACCCAGTACTTC. Its translation is CASSLRAAGEETQYF. The rearrangement links TRBV13 to TRBJ2-5; TRBD1 might be the D (6 bases). The V gene lost 2 bases and the J gene lost 5 bases, with 15 bases spanning the gap. This CDR3 is built from 15 residues. CDR1 is PRHDT and CDR2 is FYEKMQ in the germline V gene (reference sequence). Full variable domain (remainder filled in from reference TRBV13 and TRBJ2-5): AAGVIQSPRHLIKEKRETATLKCYPIPRHDTVYWYQQGPGQDPQFLISFYEKMQSDKGSIPDRFSAQQFSDYHSELNMSSLELGDSALYFCASSLRAAGEETQYFGPGTRLLVL.

The gene calls are TRBV6-6 and TRBJ2-5; 11 nucleotides line up with TRBD1. The CDR3 is 14 amino acids. Looked up from germline, CDR1 is MNHNY and CDR2 is SVGAGI (reference sequence). V was clipped by 6 bases and J by 3 bases; unmatched bases: 3. CDR3 in amino acids: CASRGQGGKETQYF. CDR3 sequence (DNA): TGTGCCAGCAGGGGACAGGGGGGGAAAGAGACCCAGTACTTC.

The chain recombines TRBV27 with TRBJ2-7; TRBD1 matches 7 bases. V shed 3 bases and J 6 bases; nucleotides not matched to a gene: 8. CDR3 length: 14 residues. CDR1 and CDR2 (germline): MNHEY, SMNVEV (reference sequence). CDR3 bases: TGTGCCAGCAGTTTCGGAAGGGGGCGCGGCGAGCAGTACTTC. As protein: CASSFGRGRGEQYF.

This rearrangement joins TRBV7-2 to TRBJ1-3; TRBD1 agrees at 12 bases. Germline V gene lookup returns CDR1 SGHTA and CDR2 FQGNSA. Losses at the gene ends were 5 bases for V and 4 bases for J; bases not matched to a gene: 9. This CDR3 region has 17 residues. The CDR3 bases are TGTGCCAGCAGCCCACAGGGACAGGGGGCTGGCGGAAACACCATATATTTT. Amino acid sequence: CASSPQGQGAGGNTIYF.

The CDR3 coding sequence is TGTGCCAGCAGCTTCGGACAGGGGGCCGCCTACGAGCAGTACTTC. Translation: CASSFGQGAAYEQYF. J is TRBJ2-7 and V is TRBV5-4; 11 positions match TRBD1. Germline-derived CDR1 and CDR2 are SGHNT and YYREEE (reference sequence). CDR3 size: 15 residues. The junction had 3 bases not matched to a gene; V was cut back by 2 bases and J by 2 bases.

V gene TRBV12-3 or TRBV12-4 combines with J gene TRBJ1-1; D is perhaps TRBD1 (6 bases). This CDR3 is built from 13 residues. V lost 0 bases to trimming and J lost 11 bases, with 13 bases between them. For the CDR3, the DNA is TGTGCCAGCAGTTTAGCCCGGACAGAGAAGGCTTTCTTT. The encoded protein is CASSLARTEKAFF.

The table lists this clone with a few counts. The V gene is TRBV7-6, the J gene TRBJ1-1, with D hard to call. Germline V gene lookup returns CDR1 SGHVS and CDR2 FNYEAQ. With 5 bases removed from V and 3 bases from J, the gap between germline ends came to 13 bases. CDR3 size: 14 residues. The DNA for the CDR3 is TGTGCCAGCAGCCCCAACCCTCAGGACACTGAAGCTTTCTTT. As protein: CASSPNPQDTEAFF.

The CDR3 sequence: CASSPGGGGEQFF. CDR3 bases: TGTGCCAGCAGTCCTGGGGGAGGGGGGGAGCAGTTCTTC. The chain couples TRBV12-3 or TRBV12-4 to TRBJ2-1; D might be TRBD2 (7 bases). This CDR3 spans 13 amino acids. V shed 5 bases and J shed 10 bases, with 15 bases lying between them.

The chain joins TRBV28 to TRBJ1-1; D might be TRBD1 (6 bases). The germline CDR1 and CDR2 sequences are MDHEN and SYDVKM. V was clipped by 6 bases and J by 0 bases, with 11 bases between them. The CDR3 has 14 residues. The CDR3 coding sequence is TGTGCCAGCAGCCGGACAGTTATGAACACTGAAGCTTTCTTT. Translating gives CASSRTVMNTEAFF. The variable domain in full, completed from reference TRBV28 and TRBJ1-1, reads DVKVTQSSRYLVKRTGEKVFLECVQDMDHENMFWYRQDPGLGLRLIYFSYDVKMKEKGDIPEGYSVSREKKERFSLILESASTNQTSMYLCASSRTVMNTEAFFGQGTRLTVV.

This clone was picked up a small number of times. The chain uses TRBV5-1 and TRBJ2-3; D is undetermined. Trimming stripped 2 bases from V and 4 bases from J, with 11 bases between. Germline CDR1 reads SGHRS; CDR2 reads YFSETQ. The CDR3 length is 14 residues. This CDR3 reads CASSLTGSADTQYF. For the CDR3, the DNA is TGCGCCAGCAGCTTAACGGGTTCGGCAGATACGCAGTATTTT.

The gene calls are TRBV20-1 and TRBJ2-3, with D unclear. With 3 bases removed from V and 3 bases from J, the gap between germline ends came to 13 bases. The germline V gene encodes CDR1 DFQATT and CDR2 SNEGSKA (reference sequence). This CDR3 comprises 14 residues. CDR3 DNA sequence: TGCAGTGCTAGTCTTCCCCTACGGACAGATACGCAGTATTTT. As protein: CSASLPLRTDTQYF.

The chain uses TRBV30 and TRBJ1-4; weak D call: TRBD1 (5 bases). CDR3 length equals 14 residues. Trimming took off 2 bases at V and 1 base at J, with 8 bases between the two ends. CDR1 GTSNPN and CDR2 SVGIG come from the germline V gene (reference sequence). CDR3 nucleotide sequence: TGTGCCTGGAGTATGGGGCGAACTAATGAAAAACTGTTTTTT. Translation gives CAWSMGRTNEKLFF.

This chain joins TRBV28 and TRBJ2-4; 9 bases map to TRBD1. The CDR3 spans 14 residues. V dropped 6 bases and J dropped 9; count of bases not matched to a gene: 9. The germline V gene has CDR1 MDHEN and CDR2 SYDVKM. The CDR3 spells CASRTPGQGGIQYF. The CDR3 DNA reads TGTGCCAGCAGGACCCCGGGACAGGGTGGCATTCAGTACTTC.

The chain joins TRBV5-1 to TRBJ2-7; 8 bases line up with TRBD2. The J segment lost 0 bases and the V segment lost 4 bases, leaving 3 bases of the junction unmatched. The CDR3 has 14 residues. Germline CDR1 reads SGHRS; CDR2 reads YFSETQ. CDR3 sequence reads: CASSAGTSSYEQYF. Here the CDR3 DNA reads TGCGCCAGCAGCGCCGGGACTAGCTCCTACGAGCAGTACTTC.

This clone has only one observation. This chain connects TRBV7-2 to TRBJ1-2, with 9 bases lining up with TRBD1. The ends lost 3 bases at V and 7 bases at J; junction bases unmatched: 6. CDR1 is SGHTA, CDR2 FQGNSA, per germline. The CDR3 covers 14 residues. This CDR3 is CASSFGQGLVGYTF. CDR3 DNA sequence: TGTGCCAGCAGCTTTGGACAGGGGTTGGTTGGCTACACCTTC.

The chain recombines TRBV27 with TRBJ2-7; TRBD1 might be the D (7 bases). Germline CDR1 MNHEY, CDR2 SMNVEV (reference sequence). V was clipped by 0 bases and J by 2 bases, with 17 bases between them. The CDR3 extends over 17 amino acids. CDR3 DNA sequence: TGTGCCAGCAGTTTATCAGGACAGGTCTCGGGAGCCTACGAGCAGTACTTC. Protein sequence: CASSLSGQVSGAYEQYF.

The chain combines TRBV2 with TRBJ2-3, with 11 bases identical to TRBD2. The CDR3 contains 15 residues. V was clipped by 3 bases and J by 5 bases; unmatched bases: 4. Germline V gene lookup returns CDR1 SNHLY and CDR2 FYNNEI. CDR3 amino acids: CASSETSGTGDTQYF. The CDR3 nucleotides read TGTGCCAGCAGTGAGACTAGCGGGACCGGAGATACGCAGTATTTT.

The V gene is TRBV7-8, the J gene TRBJ2-6; the match to TRBD2 covers 11 bases. Looked up from germline, CDR1 is SGHVS and CDR2 is FQNEAQ. The CDR3 is made up of 19 amino acids. V shed 1 base, J shed 4 bases, and the junction held 9 bases outside the gene matches. The CDR3, as DNA: TGTGCCAGCAGCTTAGGTTCTAGCGGGAGGATCGCCGGGGCCAACGTCCTGACTTTC. Translating gives CASSLGSSGRIAGANVLTF.

The gene calls are TRBV4-2 and TRBJ2-1, with TRBD2 identical over 10 bases. The CDR3 is 18 amino acids. Germline V CDR1 and CDR2: LGHNA, YNFKEQ. The trim removed 5 bases at V and 4 bases at J, leaving 14 bases unmatched. The CDR3 DNA reads as TGTGCCAGCAGCAGGGGCTATCCCGGGACTAGCGTTTACAATGAGCAGTTCTTC. It codes for CASSRGYPGTSVYNEQFF.

This clone was seen more than once but under ten times. The CDR3 DNA is TGCGCCAGCAGTGGACAGGGGGCGCTTGGTGAAAAACTGTTTTTT. Translating gives CASSGQGALGEKLFF. V and J are TRBV5-1 and TRBJ1-4; 11 bases match TRBD1. The length of the CDR3 is 15 residues. Trimming at V came to 5 bases and at J to 7 bases, leaving 7 bases not matched to a gene. Germline values: CDR1 SGHRS, CDR2 YFSETQ.

The DNA for the CDR3 is TGTGCCAGCAGCCTGTGGACAGGGTACGAGGGCGAGCAGTACTTC. This codes for CASSLWTGYEGEQYF. The V call is TRBV5-5, the J call TRBJ2-7; 8 bases line up with TRBD1. The CDR3 runs to 15 residues. The germline V gene has CDR1 SGHKS and CDR2 YYEKEE (reference sequence). V dropped 4 bases and J dropped 6; count of bases not matched to a gene: 12.

The chain combines TRBV27 with TRBJ2-7; 7 bases align to TRBD2. Germline CDR1 and CDR2: MNHEY and SMNVEV (reference sequence). V lost 5 bases to trimming and J lost 7 bases; unmatched junction nucleotides: 11. The CDR3 consists of 14 residues. The CDR3 bases are TGTGCCAGCAGTCTTCGGGACTATCTAAGGGAGCAGTACTTC. Amino acid sequence: CASSLRDYLREQYF.

The chain has TRBV28 and TRBJ1-1; 7 bases agree with TRBD1. The ends lost 6 bases at V and 4 bases at J; junction bases unmatched: 2. The length of the CDR3 is 12 residues. CDR1 is MDHEN, CDR2 SYDVKM, per germline. The CDR3 bases are TGTGCCAGCAGGGCAGGGGGCACTGAAGCTTTCTTT. It is translated as CASRAGGTEAFF.

The genes are TRBV28 and TRBJ2-7; 12 bases line up with TRBD2. J lost 6 bases, V lost 6 bases, and 9 bases had no gene match. CDR3 length: 15 amino acids. Germline CDR1 MDHEN, CDR2 SYDVKM. Here the CDR3 reads CASSPMTSGSTEQYF. CDR3 bases: TGTGCCAGCAGCCCCATGACTAGCGGGAGCACCGAGCAGTACTTC.

The rearrangement uses TRBV14 and TRBJ2-7; 7 nucleotides agree with TRBD1. Germline-derived CDR1 and CDR2 are SGHDN and FVKESK. The CDR3 extends over 15 amino acids. The ends lost 3 bases at V and 4 bases at J; junction bases unmatched: 9. CDR3 coding DNA: TGTGCCAGCAGCCACCTCGACAGGGTTTATTACGAGCAGTACTTC. Translated, it gives CASSHLDRVYYEQYF.

The CDR3 here is CASNMDRGYGYTF. Written as DNA, the CDR3 is TGTGCCAGCAATATGGACAGGGGCTATGGCTACACCTTC. This chain links TRBV5-4 with TRBJ1-2; 9 bases line up with TRBD1. Germline loops: CDR1 SGHNT, CDR2 YYREEE (reference sequence). The CDR3 runs to 13 residues. Germline trimming cut 6 bases from V and 4 bases from J; bases unmatched to any gene: 4.

Only one count was recorded for this clone. The chain couples TRBV19 to TRBJ2-1; D remains ambiguous. This CDR3 is 16 amino acids long. V lost 2 bases and J lost 5, with 16 bases in between. Germline CDR1 is LNHDA and CDR2 is SQIVND (reference sequence). CDR3 residues: CASSINWSRANNEQFF. The CDR3 nucleotides read TGTGCCAGTAGTATAAATTGGAGCCGAGCGAACAATGAGCAGTTCTTC.